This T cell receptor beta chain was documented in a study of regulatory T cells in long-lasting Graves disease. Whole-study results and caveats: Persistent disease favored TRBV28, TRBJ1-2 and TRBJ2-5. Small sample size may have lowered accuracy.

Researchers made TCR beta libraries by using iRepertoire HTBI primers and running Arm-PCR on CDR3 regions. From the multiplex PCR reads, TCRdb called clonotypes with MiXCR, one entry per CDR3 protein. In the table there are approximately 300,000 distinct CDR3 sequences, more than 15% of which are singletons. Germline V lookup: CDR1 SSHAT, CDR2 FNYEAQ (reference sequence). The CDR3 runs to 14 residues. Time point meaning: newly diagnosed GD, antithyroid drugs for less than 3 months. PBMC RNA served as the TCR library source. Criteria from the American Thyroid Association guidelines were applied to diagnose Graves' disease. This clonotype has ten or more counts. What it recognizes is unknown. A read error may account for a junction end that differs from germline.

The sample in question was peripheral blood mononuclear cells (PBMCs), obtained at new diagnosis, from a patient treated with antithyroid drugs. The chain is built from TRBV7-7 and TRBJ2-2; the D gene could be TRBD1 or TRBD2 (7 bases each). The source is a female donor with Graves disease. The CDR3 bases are TGTGCTAGCAGCCTCCAGGGGGAGGGCGGGGAGCTGTTTTTT. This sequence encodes CASSLQGEGGELFF.